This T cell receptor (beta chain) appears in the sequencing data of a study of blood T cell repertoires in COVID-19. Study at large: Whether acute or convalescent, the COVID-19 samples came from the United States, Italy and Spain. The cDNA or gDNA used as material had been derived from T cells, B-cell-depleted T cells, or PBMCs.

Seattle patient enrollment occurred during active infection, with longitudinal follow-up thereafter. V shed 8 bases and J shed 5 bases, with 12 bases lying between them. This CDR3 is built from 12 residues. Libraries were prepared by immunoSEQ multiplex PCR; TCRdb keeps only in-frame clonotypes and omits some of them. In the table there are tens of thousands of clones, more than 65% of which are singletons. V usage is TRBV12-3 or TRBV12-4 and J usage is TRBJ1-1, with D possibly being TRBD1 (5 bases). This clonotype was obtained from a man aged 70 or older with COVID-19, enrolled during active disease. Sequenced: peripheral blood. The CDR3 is CASSPQGTEAFF. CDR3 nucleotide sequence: TGTGCCAGCTCCCCTCAGGGAACTGAAGCTTTCTTT.